Listed below are T cell receptor beta chains from one sample, sequenced in a study of T cell responses to AZD1222 COVID-19 vaccine. The data were produced by immunoSEQ multiplex PCR, yet TCRdb's version contains in-frame clones alone and is incomplete. This table holds about 60,000 clones, roughly 85% found once. This specimen was peripheral blood, taken on day 0 of MenACWY control vaccination. The source is an adult in good health. Each CDR3 is given with its conserved first and last residue. D genes are given only for firm matches. Clone size is given for some rows only: seen once, a few or many times, or a class if the clone is expanded.

D	size	V	J	DNA	CDR3
NA	NA	TRBV19	TRBJ1-5	TGTGCCAGTAGTGTCAGGGGACGGCCCCAGCATTTT	CASSVRGRPQHF
NA	NA	TRBV20-1	TRBJ2-7	TGCAGTGCTAGAGGGGGATACGAGCAGTACTTC	CSARGGYEQYF
NA	NA	TRBV5-6	TRBJ1-2	TGTGCCAGCAGCTATTGGATCCCCGCGGATGGCTACACCTTC	CASSYWIPADGYTF
NA	NA	TRBV5-1	TRBJ2-1	TGCGCCAGCACGGGCGGGGACTGGACATTTTACAATGAGCAGTTCTTC	CASTGGDWTFYNEQFF
NA	NA	TRBV15	TRBJ1-5	TGTGCCACCAGCAGAGTCCGGGGGGTTCAGCCCCAGCATTTT	CATSRVRGVQPQHF
TRBD2	NA	TRBV5-4	TRBJ2-1	TGTGCCAGCAGCTTGGGGACTAGCGGGAGGTGGAATGAGCAGTTCTTC	CASSLGTSGRWNEQFF
NA	NA	TRBV7-9	TRBJ2-3	TGTGCCAGCAGCTTAGAAGAAGCAGATACGCAGTATTTT	CASSLEEADTQYF
TRBD2	NA	TRBV5-1	TRBJ2-3	TGCGCCAGCAGCTTCAAGGTGACGGGAGGATCAGATACGCAGTATTTT	CASSFKVTGGSDTQYF
NA	NA	TRBV5-6	TRBJ2-7	TGTGCCAGCAGCTTGAATGGGCGATACGAGCAGTACTTC	CASSLNGRYEQYF
NA	NA	TRBV7-7	TRBJ2-7	TGTGCTAGCAGCCCGGGACCGACCTACGAGCAGTACTTC	CASSPGPTYEQYF
NA	NA	TRBV12-3/TRBV12-4	TRBJ1-2	TGTGCCAGCAGCACCGGGGGCCCTATAGGCTACACCTTC	CASSTGGPIGYTF
NA	NA	TRBV12-5	TRBJ2-1	TGTGCTAGTGGTTTGGGCGAGAGCTCCTACAATGAGCAGTTCTTC	CASGLGESSYNEQFF
NA	NA	TRBV5-4	TRBJ2-2	TGTGCCAGCAGCTTGACAGGGACCGGGGAGCTGTTTTTT	CASSLTGTGELFF
NA	NA	TRBV28	TRBJ1-5	TGTGCCAGCAGTTCGGGAAATCAGCCCCAGCATTTT	CASSSGNQPQHF
TRBD2	once	TRBV20-1	TRBJ2-7	TGCAGTGCTAGTAGGGAGCGGGAGTTAACCTACGAGCAGTACTTC	CSASRERELTYEQYF
NA	NA	TRBV7-9	TRBJ2-1	TGTGCCAGCAGCTGGACCCCTCAGGGCTACAATGAGCAGTTCTTC	CASSWTPQGYNEQFF
TRBD1	NA	TRBV19	TRBJ1-6	TGTGCCAGTAGAACTGGACAGGTTGATAATTCACCCCTCCACTTT	CASRTGQVDNSPLHF
NA	few	TRBV30	TRBJ2-2	TGTGCCTGGAGTCATCGGGGCAGAGAAACCGGGGAGCTGTTTTTT	CAWSHRGRETGELFF
TRBD2	NA	TRBV5-1	TRBJ2-7	TGCGCCAGCAGCTTGACTAGCGGGACCTACGAGCAGTACTTC	CASSLTSGTYEQYF
NA	NA	TRBV28	TRBJ2-3	TGTGCCAGCAGTGTACCGGGACAAACAGATACGCAGTATTTT	CASSVPGQTDTQYF
NA	NA	TRBV19	TRBJ1-1	TGTGCCAGTAGTATTCGGGGCACTGAAGCTTTCTTT	CASSIRGTEAFF
TRBD2	NA	TRBV7-2	TRBJ2-7	TGTGCCAGCAGCCTGAGTAGCGGGAGCTCCTCCTACGAGCAGTACTTC	CASSLSSGSSSYEQYF
TRBD1	NA	TRBV28	TRBJ1-2	TGTGCCACCGCCCAGGGGGATGGCTACACCTTC	CATAQGDGYTF
NA	NA	TRBV11-3	TRBJ1-5	TGTGCCAGCAGCTTATTCCGGGACTACAATCAGCCCCAGCATTTT	CASSLFRDYNQPQHF
NA	once	TRBV5-5	TRBJ1-5	TGTGCCAGCAGTCCAGTTAGCAATCAGCCCCAGCATTTT	CASSPVSNQPQHF
NA	NA	TRBV5-1	TRBJ1-1	TGCGCCAGCAGGACGGAGGGAGACACTGAAGCTTTCTTT	CASRTEGDTEAFF
NA	once	TRBV24-1	TRBJ1-2	TGTGCCACCAGTGATTATCCGGTTGCTGGCTACACCTTC	CATSDYPVAGYTF
NA	few	TRBV7-2	TRBJ2-7	TGTGCCAGCAGCTTCTCCGAACAGGATTACGAGCAGTACTTC	CASSFSEQDYEQYF
NA	NA	TRBV24-1	TRBJ1-2	TGTGCCACCAGTGAAGGACACGATAACTATGGCTACACCTTC	CATSEGHDNYGYTF
TRBD2	NA	TRBV7-2	TRBJ2-7	TGTGCCAGCAGTACGGGACTAGCGGCCTCCTACGAGCAGTACTTC	CASSTGLAASYEQYF
NA	NA	TRBV3-1/TRBV3-2	TRBJ1-5	TGTGCCAGCAGCCAAGATGCTGGCCGGCCCCAGCATTTT	CASSQDAGRPQHF
TRBD2	NA	TRBV11-3	TRBJ2-1	TGTGCCAGCAGCTTACGCGGTAGCGGGTGGTACAATGAGCAGTTCTTC	CASSLRGSGWYNEQFF
NA	NA	TRBV7-2	TRBJ1-6	TGTGCCAGCAGCTTAGTTCGGCAGACAAATTCACCCCTCCACTTT	CASSLVRQTNSPLHF
NA	NA	TRBV7-9	TRBJ1-2	TGTGCCAGCAGCTTACCTAAAGGGGCCCGTTTTGACTATGGCTACACCTTC	CASSLPKGARFDYGYTF
NA	NA	TRBV4-1	TRBJ2-1	TGCGCCAGCAGCCAAGTTCTGGGCTACAATGAGCAGTTCTTC	CASSQVLGYNEQFF
TRBD2	NA	TRBV6-5	TRBJ2-7	TGTGCCAGCAGGTCCTCTAGCGGGACCCCCTTCGGGCAGTACTTC	CASRSSSGTPFGQYF
NA	NA	TRBV7-6	TRBJ1-1	TGTGCCAGCAGCTTAGAGGAGGGAAAGAACACTGAAGCTTTCTTT	CASSLEEGKNTEAFF